The present T cell receptor (beta chain) was sequenced within a study of cytomegalovirus exposure and HLA in healthy donors. Study-wide findings and caveats: Apart from CMV serostatus, no immune exposure information was available. For cytomegalovirus status, the classifier reportedly gave diagnoses with high specificity and sensitivity.

The PCR was carried out with 60 Vbeta primers and 13 Jbeta primers. Produced via immunoSEQ multiplex PCR; TCRdb's table is partial and in-frame only. The table shows roughly 100,000 clones, with 75% to 85% occurring only once. A remark on this clone: Its antigen remains unidentified.

V dropped 5 bases and J dropped 0; count of bases not matched to a gene: 3. The CDR3 is 14 amino acids. Germline CDR1 is SGHTA and CDR2 is FQGNSA. The TCR comes from a young man in good health and CMV-seronegative. Input material: PBMCs. This chain uses TRBV7-2 with TRBJ2-7, with TRBD2 matching 8 bases. The CDR3 region has the DNA TGTGCCAGCAGCCAAGCGGGAGTCTCCTACGAGCAGTACTTC. This codes for CASSQAGVSYEQYF.